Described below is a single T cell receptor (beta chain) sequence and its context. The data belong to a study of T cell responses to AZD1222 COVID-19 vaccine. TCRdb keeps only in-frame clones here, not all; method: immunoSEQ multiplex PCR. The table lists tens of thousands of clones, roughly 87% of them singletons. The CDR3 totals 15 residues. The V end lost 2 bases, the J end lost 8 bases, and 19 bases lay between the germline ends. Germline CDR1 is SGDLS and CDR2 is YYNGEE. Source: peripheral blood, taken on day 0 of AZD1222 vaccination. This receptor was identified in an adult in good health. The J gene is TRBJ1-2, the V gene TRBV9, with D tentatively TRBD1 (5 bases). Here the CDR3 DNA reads TGTGCCAGCAGCGTGTCCGGGACCAAGAATGGAGGCTACACCTTC. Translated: CASSVSGTKNGGYTF.